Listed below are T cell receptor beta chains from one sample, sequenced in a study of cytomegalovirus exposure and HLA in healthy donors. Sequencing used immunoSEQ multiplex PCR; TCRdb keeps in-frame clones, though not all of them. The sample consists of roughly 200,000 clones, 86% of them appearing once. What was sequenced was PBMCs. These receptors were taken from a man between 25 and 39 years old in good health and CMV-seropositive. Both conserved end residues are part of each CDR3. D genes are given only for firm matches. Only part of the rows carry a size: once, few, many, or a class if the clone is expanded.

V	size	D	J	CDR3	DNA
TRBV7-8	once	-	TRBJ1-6	CASSLDIGLSPLHF	TGTGCCAGCAGCTTAGATATAGGATTGTCACCCCTCCACTTT
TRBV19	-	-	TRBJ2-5	CASSFTRGGTQYF	TGTGCCAGTAGTTTCACCCGAGGGGGGACCCAGTACTTC
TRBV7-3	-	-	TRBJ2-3	CASRSPEDTQYF	TGTGCCAGCAGGTCCCCGGAGGATACGCAGTATTTT
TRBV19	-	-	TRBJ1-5	CASSPGRGLRQPQHF	TGTGCCAGCTCACCGGGACGAGGGCTCCGGCAGCCCCAGCATTTT
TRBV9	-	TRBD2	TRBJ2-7	CASSAQGGDEQYF	TGTGCCAGCAGCGCCCAGGGAGGGGACGAGCAGTACTTC
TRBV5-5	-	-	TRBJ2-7	CASSLAGTQAYEQYF	TGTGCCAGCAGCTTGGCCGGGACACAAGCCTACGAGCAGTACTTC
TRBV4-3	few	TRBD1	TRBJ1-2	CASSPQTGGYGYTF	TGCGCCAGCAGCCCGCAGACAGGGGGCTATGGCTACACCTTC
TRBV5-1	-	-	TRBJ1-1	CASSPTGGRREAFF	TGCGCCAGCAGCCCTACGGGGGGGAGGAGGGAAGCTTTCTTT
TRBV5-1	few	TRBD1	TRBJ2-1	CASSLQGNRNNEQFF	TGCGCCAGCAGCTTACAGGGGAATAGGAACAATGAGCAGTTCTTC
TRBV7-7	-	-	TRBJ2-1	CASSLAEMDEQFF	TGTGCTAGCAGCTTAGCGGAAATGGATGAGCAGTTCTTC
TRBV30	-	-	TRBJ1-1	CAWSVLSQGGTEAFF	TGTGCCTGGAGTGTACTGTCCCAGGGTGGGACTGAAGCTTTCTTT
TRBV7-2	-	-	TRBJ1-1	CASSLGSGLAEAFF	TGTGCCAGCAGCCTCGGGTCGGGGTTGGCTGAAGCTTTCTTT
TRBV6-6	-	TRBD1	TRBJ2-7	CASSPWTGHYEQYF	TGTGCCAGCAGCCCCTGGACAGGGCACTACGAGCAGTACTTC
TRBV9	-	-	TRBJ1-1	CASRPGHRPNTEAFF	TGTGCCAGCAGACCGGGACACCGCCCGAACACTGAAGCTTTCTTT
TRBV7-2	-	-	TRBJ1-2	CASMTSGVDYGYTF	TGTGCCAGTATGACCTCCGGGGTAGACTATGGCTACACCTTC
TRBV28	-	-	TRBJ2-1	CASSLRYNEQFF	TGTGCCAGCAGTTTAAGGTACAATGAGCAGTTCTTC
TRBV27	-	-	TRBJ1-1	CASRQGSNTEAFF	TGTGCCAGCAGACAGGGCTCGAACACTGAAGCTTTCTTT
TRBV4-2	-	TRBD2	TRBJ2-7	CASSPSVSGGYEQYF	TGTGCCAGCAGCCCATCGGTTAGCGGGGGTTACGAGCAGTACTTC
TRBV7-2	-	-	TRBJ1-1	CASSLLWGSMNTEAFF	TGTGCCAGCAGCTTATTGTGGGGCAGCATGAACACTGAAGCTTTCTTT
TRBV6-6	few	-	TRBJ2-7	CASRVSYEQYF	TGTGCCAGCAGGGTTAGCTACGAGCAGTACTTC
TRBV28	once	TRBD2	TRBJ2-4	CASSLSSGSVIGNIQYF	TGTGCCAGCAGTTTATCTAGCGGGAGTGTTATCGGGAACATTCAGTACTTC
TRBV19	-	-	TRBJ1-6	CASRTTGSVGSPLHF	TGTGCCAGTAGGACCACAGGGTCGGTAGGTTCACCCCTCCACTTT
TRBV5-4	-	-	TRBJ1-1	CASSLQGNTEAFF	TGTGCCAGCAGCTTGCAGGGGAACACTGAAGCTTTCTTT
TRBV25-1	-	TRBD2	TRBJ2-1	CASSEYGGVNEQFF	TGTGCCAGCAGTGAATACGGGGGGGTTAATGAGCAGTTCTTC
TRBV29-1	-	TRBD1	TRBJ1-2	CSVGQGSLSSYTF	TGCAGCGTCGGACAGGGATCGCTCTCGAGCTACACCTTC
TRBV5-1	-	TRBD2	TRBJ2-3	CASSYTSGGASDTQYF	TGCGCCAGCAGCTACACTAGCGGGGGGGCCTCAGATACGCAGTATTTT
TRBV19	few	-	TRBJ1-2	CASSWDLRGGYTF	TGTGCCAGTAGTTGGGATCTACGCGGGGGCTACACCTTC
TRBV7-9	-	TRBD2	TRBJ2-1	CASSLVSGRGNEQFF	TGTGCCAGCAGCTTAGTTAGCGGGAGGGGTAATGAGCAGTTCTTC
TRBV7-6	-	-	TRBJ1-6	CASSETGLYSPLHF	TGTGCCAGCAGCGAGACTGGACTTTATTCACCCCTCCACTTT
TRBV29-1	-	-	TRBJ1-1	CSVDLRTEAFF	TGCAGCGTTGATCTAAGGACTGAAGCTTTCTTT
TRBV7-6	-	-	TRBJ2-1	CASGEGPNNEQFF	TGTGCCAGCGGTGAAGGGCCTAACAATGAGCAGTTCTTC
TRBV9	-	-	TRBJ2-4	CASSAAGVQYF	TGTGCCAGCAGCGCAGCCGGGGTTCAGTACTTC
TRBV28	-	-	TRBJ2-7	CASNVRWGEQYF	TGTGCCAGCAATGTGAGATGGGGCGAGCAGTACTTC
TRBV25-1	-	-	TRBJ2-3	CASSSLTGGLGRDTQYF	TGTGCCAGCAGTTCTCTCACCGGGGGACTGGGACGAGATACGCAGTATTTT
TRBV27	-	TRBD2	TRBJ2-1	CASSPGLAGNNEQFF	TGTGCCAGCAGTCCCGGACTAGCGGGGAATAATGAGCAGTTCTTC
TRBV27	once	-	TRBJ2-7	CASSPPPGPSSYEQYF	TGTGCCAGCAGTCCCCCACCGGGCCCTTCCTCCTACGAGCAGTACTTC
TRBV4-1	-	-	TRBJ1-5	CASSQARNSNQPQHF	TGCGCCAGCAGCCAAGCACGAAATAGCAATCAGCCCCAGCATTTT
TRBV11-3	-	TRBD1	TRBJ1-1	CASSPLGQGDTEAFF	TGTGCCAGCAGCCCCCTCGGACAGGGGGACACTGAAGCTTTCTTT
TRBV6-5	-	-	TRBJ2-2	CATIPRFYTGELFF	TGTGCCACCATTCCCAGGTTTTACACCGGGGAGCTGTTTTTT
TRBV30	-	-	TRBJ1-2	CAWRVGGADGYTF	TGTGCCTGGAGGGTAGGGGGAGCGGATGGCTACACCTTC
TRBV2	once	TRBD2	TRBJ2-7	CASSESPSGYYEQYF	TGTGCCAGCAGTGAATCGCCTAGCGGGTACTACGAGCAGTACTTC
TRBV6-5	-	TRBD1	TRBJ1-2	CASGRQGVFYGYTF	TGTGCCAGCGGAAGACAGGGGGTTTTCTATGGCTACACCTTC
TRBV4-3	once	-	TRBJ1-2	CASSQEAGAIGYTF	TGCGCCAGCAGCCAAGAGGCGGGGGCCATAGGCTACACCTTC
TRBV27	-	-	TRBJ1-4	CASSSFEDGEKLFF	TGTGCCAGCAGCTCCTTTGAGGACGGGGAAAAACTGTTTTTT
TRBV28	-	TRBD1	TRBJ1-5	CASYLTGANQPQHF	TGTGCCAGCTACTTGACAGGGGCAAATCAGCCCCAGCATTTT
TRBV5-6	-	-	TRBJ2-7	CASHQGTSYEQYF	TGTGCCAGCCACCAGGGGACGTCCTACGAGCAGTACTTC
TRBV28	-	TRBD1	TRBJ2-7	CASSYSGTGGIGEQYF	TGTGCCAGCAGTTACTCCGGGACAGGGGGAATAGGCGAGCAGTACTTC
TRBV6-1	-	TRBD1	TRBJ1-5	CASSEGTGGGQPQHF	TGTGCCAGCAGTGAGGGGACAGGGGGGGGTCAGCCCCAGCATTTT
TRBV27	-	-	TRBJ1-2	CASSKQGSNYGYTF	TGTGCCAGCTCTAAACAGGGTTCTAACTATGGCTACACCTTC
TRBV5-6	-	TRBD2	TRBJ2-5	CASSLAGGGPRKTQYF	TGTGCCAGCAGCTTGGCCGGGGGAGGGCCTCGGAAGACCCAGTACTTC
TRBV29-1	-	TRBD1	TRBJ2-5	CSVHIQGEGETQYF	TGCAGCGTCCACATCCAGGGGGAAGGAGAGACCCAGTACTTC
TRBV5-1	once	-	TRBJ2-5	CASSLRTGLEEETQYF	TGCGCCAGCAGCTTGCGTACTGGTCTGGAGGAGGAGACCCAGTACTTC
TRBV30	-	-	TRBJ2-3	CAWTQHRDFFTDTQYF	TGTGCCTGGACCCAACACCGGGATTTCTTCACAGATACGCAGTATTTT
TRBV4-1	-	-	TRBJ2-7	CASSQGSQAGEQYF	TGCGCCAGCAGCCAAGGGTCACAGGCTGGCGAGCAGTACTTC